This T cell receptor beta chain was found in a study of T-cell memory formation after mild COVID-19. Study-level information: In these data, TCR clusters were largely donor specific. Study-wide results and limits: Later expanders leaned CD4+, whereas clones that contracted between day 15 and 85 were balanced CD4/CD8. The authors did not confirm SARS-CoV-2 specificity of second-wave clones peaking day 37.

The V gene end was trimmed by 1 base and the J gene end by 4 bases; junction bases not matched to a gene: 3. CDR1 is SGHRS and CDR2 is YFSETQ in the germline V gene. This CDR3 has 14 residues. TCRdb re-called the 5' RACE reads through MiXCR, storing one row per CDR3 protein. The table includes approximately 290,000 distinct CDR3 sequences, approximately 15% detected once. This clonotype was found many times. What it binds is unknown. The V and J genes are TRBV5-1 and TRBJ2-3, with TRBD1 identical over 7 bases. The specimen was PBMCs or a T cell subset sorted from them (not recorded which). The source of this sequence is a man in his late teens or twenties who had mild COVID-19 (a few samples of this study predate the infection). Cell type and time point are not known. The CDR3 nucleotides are TGCGCCAGCAGCTTGAGGGGGCAGGCAGATACGCAGTATTTT. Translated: CASSLRGQADTQYF. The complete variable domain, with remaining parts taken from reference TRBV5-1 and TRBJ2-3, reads KAGVTQTPRYLIKTRGQQVTLSCSPISGHRSVSWYQQTPGQGLQFLFEYFSETQRNKGNFPGRFSGRQFSNSRSEMNVSTLELGDSALYLCASSLRGQADTQYFGPGTRLTVL.